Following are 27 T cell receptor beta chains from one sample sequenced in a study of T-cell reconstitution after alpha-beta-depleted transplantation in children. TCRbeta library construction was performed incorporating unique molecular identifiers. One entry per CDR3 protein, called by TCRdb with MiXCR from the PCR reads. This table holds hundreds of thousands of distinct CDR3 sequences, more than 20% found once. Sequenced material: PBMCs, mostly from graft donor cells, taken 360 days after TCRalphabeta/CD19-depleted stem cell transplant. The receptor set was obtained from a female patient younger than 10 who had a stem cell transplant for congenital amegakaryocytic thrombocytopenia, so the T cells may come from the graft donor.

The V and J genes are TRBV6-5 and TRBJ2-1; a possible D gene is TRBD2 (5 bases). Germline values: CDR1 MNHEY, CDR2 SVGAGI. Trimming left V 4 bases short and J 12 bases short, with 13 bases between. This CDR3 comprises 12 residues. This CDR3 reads CASSSAYEGQFF. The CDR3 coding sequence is TGTGCCAGCAGTTCAGCGTACGAGGGGCAGTTCTTC.

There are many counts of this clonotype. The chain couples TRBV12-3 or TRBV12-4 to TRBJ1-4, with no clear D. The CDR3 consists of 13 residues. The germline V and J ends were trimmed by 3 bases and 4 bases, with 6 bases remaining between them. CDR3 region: CASSFGINEKLFF. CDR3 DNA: TGTGCCAGCAGTTTCGGCATTAATGAAAAACTGTTTTTT.

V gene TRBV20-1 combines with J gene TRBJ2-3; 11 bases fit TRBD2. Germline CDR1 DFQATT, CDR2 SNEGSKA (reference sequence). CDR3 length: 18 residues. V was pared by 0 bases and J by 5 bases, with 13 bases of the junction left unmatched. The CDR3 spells CSARDRSVLAGAKDTQYF. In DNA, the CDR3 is TGCAGTGCTAGAGATCGGAGCGTACTAGCGGGAGCAAAAGATACGCAGTATTTT.

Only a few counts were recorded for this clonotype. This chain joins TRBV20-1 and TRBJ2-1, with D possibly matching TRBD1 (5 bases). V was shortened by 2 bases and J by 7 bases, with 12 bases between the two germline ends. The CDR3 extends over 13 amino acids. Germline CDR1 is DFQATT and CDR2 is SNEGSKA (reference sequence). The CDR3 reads CSARKGKRNEQFF. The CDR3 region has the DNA TGCAGTGCTAGAAAGGGGAAACGTAATGAGCAGTTCTTC.

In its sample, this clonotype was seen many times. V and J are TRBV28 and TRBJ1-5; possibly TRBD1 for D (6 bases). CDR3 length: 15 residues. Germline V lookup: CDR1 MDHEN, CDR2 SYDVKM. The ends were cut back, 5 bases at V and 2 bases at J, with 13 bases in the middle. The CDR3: CASSPTGGGNQPQHF. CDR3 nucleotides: TGTGCCAGCAGTCCGACAGGAGGAGGCAATCAGCCCCAGCATTTT.

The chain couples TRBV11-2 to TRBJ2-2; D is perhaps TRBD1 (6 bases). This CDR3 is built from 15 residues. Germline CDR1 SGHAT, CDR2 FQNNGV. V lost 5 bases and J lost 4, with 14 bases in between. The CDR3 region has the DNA TGTGCCAGCAGCCTAACCTCGACAGGCACCGGGGAGCTGTTTTTT. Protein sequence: CASSLTSTGTGELFF.

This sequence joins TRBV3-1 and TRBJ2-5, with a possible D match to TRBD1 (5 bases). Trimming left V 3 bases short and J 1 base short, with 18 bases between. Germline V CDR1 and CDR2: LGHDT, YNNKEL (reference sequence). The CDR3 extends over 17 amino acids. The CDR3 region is CASSHPAVRQIQETQYF. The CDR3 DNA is TGTGCCAGCAGCCACCCTGCCGTCCGACAGATCCAAGAGACCCAGTACTTC.

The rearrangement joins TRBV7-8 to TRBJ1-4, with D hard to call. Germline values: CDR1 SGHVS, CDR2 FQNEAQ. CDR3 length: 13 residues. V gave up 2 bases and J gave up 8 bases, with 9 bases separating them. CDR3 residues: CASSLSGVEKLFF. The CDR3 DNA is TGTGCCAGCAGCTTATCAGGAGTAGAAAAACTGTTTTTT. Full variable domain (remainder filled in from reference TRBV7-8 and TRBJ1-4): GAGVSQSPRYKVAKRGQDVALRCDPISGHVSLFWYQQALGQGPEFLTYFQNEAQLDKSGLPSDRFFAERPEGSVSTLKIQRTQQEDSAVYLCASSLSGVEKLFFGSGTQLSVL.

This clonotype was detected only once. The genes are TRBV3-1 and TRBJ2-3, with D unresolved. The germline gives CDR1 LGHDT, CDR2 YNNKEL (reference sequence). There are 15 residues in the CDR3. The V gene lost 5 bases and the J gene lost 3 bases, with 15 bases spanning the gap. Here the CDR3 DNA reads TGTGCCAGCAGCGCGCCGAGGACCCAGACAGATACGCAGTATTTT. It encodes CASSAPRTQTDTQYF.

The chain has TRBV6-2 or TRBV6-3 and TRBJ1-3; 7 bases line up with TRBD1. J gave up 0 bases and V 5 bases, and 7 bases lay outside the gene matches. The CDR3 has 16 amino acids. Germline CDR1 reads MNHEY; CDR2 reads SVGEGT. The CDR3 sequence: CASSILQGHSGNTIYF. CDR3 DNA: TGTGCCAGCAGTATCCTACAGGGGCACTCTGGAAACACCATATATTTT.

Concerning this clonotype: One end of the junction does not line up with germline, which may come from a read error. The CDR3 bases are TGTGCAAGCAGCTCGCAATCGCGCAATGAGCAGTTCTTC. Encoded protein: CASSSQSRNEQFF. The genes are TRBV7-2 and TRBJ2-1, with D unresolved. The germline V gene encodes CDR1 SGHTA and CDR2 FQGNSA. The CDR3 is made up of 13 amino acids.

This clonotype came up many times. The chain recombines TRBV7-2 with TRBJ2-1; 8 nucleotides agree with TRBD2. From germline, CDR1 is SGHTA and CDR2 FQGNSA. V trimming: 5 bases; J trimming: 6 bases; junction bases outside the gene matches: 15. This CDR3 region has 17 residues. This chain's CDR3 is CASSRNQAGVGFNEQFF. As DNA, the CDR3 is TGTGCCAGCAGCCGAAATCAAGCGGGAGTTGGGTTCAATGAGCAGTTCTTC.

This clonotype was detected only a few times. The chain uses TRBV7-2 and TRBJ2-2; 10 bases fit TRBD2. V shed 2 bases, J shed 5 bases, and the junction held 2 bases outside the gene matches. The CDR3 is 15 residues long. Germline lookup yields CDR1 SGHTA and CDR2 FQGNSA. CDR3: CASSLTSGATGELFF. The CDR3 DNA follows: TGTGCCAGCAGCTTAACTAGCGGGGCAACCGGGGAGCTGTTTTTT.

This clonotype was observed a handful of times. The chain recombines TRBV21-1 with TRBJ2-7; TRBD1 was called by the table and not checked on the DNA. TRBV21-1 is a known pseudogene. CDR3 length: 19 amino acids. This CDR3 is CASSKVRWRRPVYPYEQYF. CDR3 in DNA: TGTGCCAGCAGCAAAGTAAGGTGGCGCAGGCCTGTATATCCCTACGAGCAGTACTTC.

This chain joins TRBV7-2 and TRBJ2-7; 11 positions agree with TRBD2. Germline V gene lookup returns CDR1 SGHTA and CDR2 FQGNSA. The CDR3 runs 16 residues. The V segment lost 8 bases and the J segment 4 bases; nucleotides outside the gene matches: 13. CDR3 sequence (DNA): TGTGCCAGCGGATTGGGGCTAGCGGGGGGCTGGTACGAGCAGTACTTC. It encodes CASGLGLAGGWYEQYF.

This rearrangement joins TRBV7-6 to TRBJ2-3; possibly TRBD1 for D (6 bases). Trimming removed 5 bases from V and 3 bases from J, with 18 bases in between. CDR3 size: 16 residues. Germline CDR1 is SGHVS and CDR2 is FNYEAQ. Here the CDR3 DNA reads TGTGCCAGCAGCCCCTGGGATCCTACAGGGACAGATACGCAGTATTTT. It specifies CASSPWDPTGTDTQYF.

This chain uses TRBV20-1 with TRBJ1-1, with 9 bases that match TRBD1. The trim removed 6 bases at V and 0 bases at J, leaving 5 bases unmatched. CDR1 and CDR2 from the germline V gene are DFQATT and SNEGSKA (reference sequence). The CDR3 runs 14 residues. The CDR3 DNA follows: TGCAGTGCCAGGAGGGACAGGGTGAACACTGAAGCTTTCTTT. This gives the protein CSARRDRVNTEAFF.

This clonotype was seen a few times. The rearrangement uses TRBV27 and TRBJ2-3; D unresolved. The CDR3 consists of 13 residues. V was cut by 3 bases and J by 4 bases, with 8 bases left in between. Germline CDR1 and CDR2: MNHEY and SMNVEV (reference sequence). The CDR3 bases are TGTGCCAGCAGTTTCCAAAGGTCAGATACGCAGTATTTT. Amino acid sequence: CASSFQRSDTQYF.

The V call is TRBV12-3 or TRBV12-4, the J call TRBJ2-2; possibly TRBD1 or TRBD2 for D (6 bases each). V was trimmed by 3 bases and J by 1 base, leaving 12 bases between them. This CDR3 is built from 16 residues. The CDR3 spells CASSFLGGGNTGELFF. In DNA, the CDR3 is TGTGCCAGCAGTTTCTTGGGGGGCGGGAACACCGGGGAGCTGTTTTTT.

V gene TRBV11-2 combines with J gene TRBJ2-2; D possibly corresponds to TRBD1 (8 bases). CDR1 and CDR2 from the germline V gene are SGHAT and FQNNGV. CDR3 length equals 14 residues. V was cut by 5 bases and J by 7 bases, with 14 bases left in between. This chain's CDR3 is CASSRTGGGGELFF. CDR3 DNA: TGTGCCAGCAGCCGCACAGGGGGGGGCGGGGAGCTGTTTTTT.

The CDR3 reads CASSSPRDSSYEQYF. The CDR3 DNA is TGTGCCAGCAGCTCCCCACGGGACTCTTCCTACGAGCAGTACTTC. The V call is TRBV7-9, the J call TRBJ2-7, with D perhaps matching TRBD2 (6 bases). The V gene lost 4 bases and the J gene lost 1 base, with 14 bases spanning the gap. Germline CDR1 and CDR2: SEHNR and FQNEAQ (reference sequence). This CDR3 comprises 15 residues. Complete variable domain (other parts from reference TRBV7-9 and TRBJ2-7): DTGVSQNPRHKITKRGQNVTFRCDPISEHNRLYWYRQTLGQGPEFLTYFQNEAQLEKSRLLSDRFSAERPKGSFSTLEIQRTEQGDSAMYLCASSSPRDSSYEQYFGPGTRLTVT.

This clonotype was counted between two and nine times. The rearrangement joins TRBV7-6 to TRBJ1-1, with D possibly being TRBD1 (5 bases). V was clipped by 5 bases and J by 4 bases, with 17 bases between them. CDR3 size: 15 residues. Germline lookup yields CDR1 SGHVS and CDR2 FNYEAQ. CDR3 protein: CASSPQGRLLTEAFF. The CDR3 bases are TGTGCCAGCAGCCCTCAGGGAAGATTGCTCACTGAAGCTTTCTTT.

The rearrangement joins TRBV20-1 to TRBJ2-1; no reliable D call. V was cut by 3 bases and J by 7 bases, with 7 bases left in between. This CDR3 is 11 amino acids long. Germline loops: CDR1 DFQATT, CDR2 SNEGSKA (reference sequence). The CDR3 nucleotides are TGCAGTGCTAGTTTGAAGAATGAGCAGTTCTTC. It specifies CSASLKNEQFF.

CDR3 loop: CASSQSRVSNQPQHF. The DNA for the CDR3 is TGTGCCAGCAGCCAGAGTCGAGTTAGCAATCAGCCCCAGCATTTT. V gene TRBV12-3 or TRBV12-4 combines with J gene TRBJ1-5; D unclear. The CDR3 sequence is 15 residues long. The V end was cut by 6 bases, the J end by 0 bases, with 12 bases between.

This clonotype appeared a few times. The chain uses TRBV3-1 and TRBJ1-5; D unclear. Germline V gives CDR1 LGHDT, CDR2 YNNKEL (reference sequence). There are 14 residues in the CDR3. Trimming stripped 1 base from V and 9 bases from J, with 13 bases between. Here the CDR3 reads CASSQATDPGPQHF. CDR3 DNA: TGTGCCAGCAGCCAAGCAACTGATCCGGGGCCCCAGCATTTT. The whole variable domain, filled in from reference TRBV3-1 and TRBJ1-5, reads DTAVSQTPKYLVTQMGNDKSIKCEQNLGHDTMYWYKQDSKKFLKIMFSYNNKELIINETVPNRFSPKSPDKAHLNLHINSLELGDSAVYFCASSQATDPGPQHFGDGTRLSIL.

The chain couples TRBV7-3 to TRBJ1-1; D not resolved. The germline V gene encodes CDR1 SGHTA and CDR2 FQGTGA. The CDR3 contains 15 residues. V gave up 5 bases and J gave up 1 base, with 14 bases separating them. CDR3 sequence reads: CASSASGTGNTEAFF. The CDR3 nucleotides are TGTGCCAGCAGCGCGTCGGGAACGGGGAACACTGAAGCTTTCTTT.

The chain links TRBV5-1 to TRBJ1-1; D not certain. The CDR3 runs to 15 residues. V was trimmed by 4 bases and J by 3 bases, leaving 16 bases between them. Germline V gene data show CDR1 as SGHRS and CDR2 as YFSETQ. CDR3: CASSPVPAGDTEAFF. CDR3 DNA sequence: TGCGCCAGCAGCCCGGTCCCTGCAGGCGACACTGAAGCTTTCTTT.